A single sample gave rise to the 20 T cell receptor beta chains below, sequenced in a study of cytomegalovirus exposure and HLA in healthy donors. The study ran its PCR with 60 Vbeta and 13 Jbeta primers. Profiling relied on immunoSEQ multiplex PCR, and the TCRdb table lists in-frame clones only, not all of them. The table records 200,000 or so clones, approximately 78% of them present only once. What was sequenced was PBMCs. Receptors originate from a woman between 45 and 60 years old in good health and CMV-seropositive.

V and J are TRBV5-1 and TRBJ2-3; 7 nucleotides agree with TRBD1. This CDR3 contains 16 residues. J gave up 2 bases and V 4 bases, and 10 bases lay outside the gene matches. Looked up from germline, CDR1 is SGHRS and CDR2 is YFSETQ. CDR3 bases: TGCGCCAGCAGCGAGGGGACAGAGAGCTTCACAGATACGCAGTATTTT. It encodes CASSEGTESFTDTQYF.

This clone was seen just once. V and J are TRBV10-1 and TRBJ2-5; 7 nucleotides line up with TRBD1. From germline, CDR1 is WNHNN and CDR2 SYGVQD (reference sequence). The CDR3 has 15 residues. V shed 0 bases and J 5 bases; nucleotides not matched to a gene: 6. In DNA form, the CDR3 reads TGCGCCAGCAGTGAGTCCACCGGACAGGCGGAGACCCAGTACTTC. Translation gives CASSESTGQAETQYF.

J is TRBJ1-2 and V is TRBV2, with 7 bases lining up with TRBD1. Germline CDR1 reads SNHLY; CDR2 reads FYNNEI. The V gene end was trimmed by 6 bases and the J gene end by 2 bases; junction bases not matched to a gene: 9. The CDR3 length is 15 residues. The CDR3 sequence: CASSPQGTANYGYTF. DNA of the CDR3: TGTGCCAGCAGCCCCCAAGGGACAGCAAACTATGGCTACACCTTC.

The chain recombines TRBV6-6 with TRBJ2-5; 7 bases line up with TRBD2. The J call is doubtful: the DNA matches TRBJ2-7 better. The CDR3 runs to 13 residues. CDR1 and CDR2 (germline): MNHNY, SVGAGI (reference sequence). The CDR3 loop is CASRSGDQYEQYF. CDR3 nucleotides: TGTGCCAGCCGAAGCGGGGACCAATACGAGCAGTACTTC.

The gene calls are TRBV10-2 and TRBJ1-3; 9 positions match TRBD1. Germline V gene sequence: CDR1 WSHSY, CDR2 SAAADI. Unmatched junction bases numbered 12, after V lost 8 bases and J lost 4 bases. This CDR3 contains 16 residues. The CDR3 here is CASQEQGASSGNTIYF. The CDR3 coding sequence is TGCGCCAGCCAAGAACAGGGGGCAAGTTCCGGAAACACCATATATTTT.

CDR3 protein: CASSLLESMARGQYGYTF. CDR3 DNA: TGTGCCAGCAGCTTGTTGGAATCGATGGCTCGAGGGCAATATGGCTACACCTTC. The genes are TRBV5-6 and TRBJ1-2; unclear D gene. This CDR3 is built from 18 residues. Germline CDR1 SGHDT, CDR2 YYEEEE. Trimming took off 1 base at V and 5 bases at J, with 24 bases between the two ends.

The chain recombines TRBV29-1 with TRBJ2-7, with 8 nucleotides matching TRBD2. With 1 base clipped from V and 2 bases from J, the junction kept 4 bases outside the gene matches. This CDR3 has 14 residues. The germline gives CDR1 SQVTM, CDR2 ANQGSEA. The CDR3 region is CSVEGAGGPYEQYF. Here the CDR3 DNA reads TGCAGCGTTGAAGGGGCGGGGGGCCCCTACGAGCAGTACTTC.

In this sample, this clone turned up once. The sample contains more than one DNA sequence encoding this CDR3. The chain carries TRBV29-1 and TRBJ2-7; the D gene is possibly TRBD1 (6 bases). Germline V gene data show CDR1 as SQVTM and CDR2 as ANQGSEA. The CDR3 runs 11 residues. Deletions cut 6 bases from V and 4 bases from J, with 10 bases between. The CDR3 region has the DNA TGCAGCGTCAGGACAGCTTACGAGCAGTACTTC. Translated: CSVRTAYEQYF.

The chain employs TRBV18 and TRBJ1-4; D not certain. Trimming removed 5 bases at V and 7 bases at J, with 11 bases between. CDR3 length: 13 amino acids. Germline assignment: CDR1 KGHSH and CDR2 LQKENI. In DNA, the CDR3 is TGTGCCAGCTCAAAGGGAGCGTCTGAAAAACTGTTTTTT. Its translation is CASSKGASEKLFF.

The V call is TRBV5-1, the J call TRBJ2-3; tentative D call: TRBD1 (6 bases). The ends were cut back, 4 bases at V and 2 bases at J, with 17 bases in the middle. This CDR3 has 16 amino acids. Germline V CDR1 and CDR2: SGHRS, YFSETQ. For the CDR3, the DNA is TGCGCCAGCAGCCCCCGCACAGGGCTGGTCACAGATACGCAGTATTTT. Translated: CASSPRTGLVTDTQYF. Combining the CDR3 with reference TRBV5-1 and TRBJ2-3 gives the whole variable domain KAGVTQTPRYLIKTRGQQVTLSCSPISGHRSVSWYQQTPGQGLQFLFEYFSETQRNKGNFPGRFSGRQFSNSRSEMNVSTLELGDSALYLCASSPRTGLVTDTQYFGPGTRLTVL.

V is TRBV28 and J is TRBJ2-2, with 7 bases aligning to TRBD1. Germline CDR1 reads MDHEN; CDR2 reads SYDVKM. Trimming took 4 bases from V and 4 from J; bases not matched to a gene: 6. The CDR3 has 15 amino acids. The CDR3 nucleotides read TGTGCCAGCAGTTCCCGGGACAGATTCACCGGGGAGCTGTTTTTT. It codes for CASSSRDRFTGELFF.

V and J are TRBV14 and TRBJ2-3; D not resolved. The CDR3 spans 14 residues. V was trimmed by 2 bases and J by 5 bases, leaving 11 bases between them. From germline, CDR1 is SGHDN and CDR2 FVKESK. DNA for the CDR3: TGTGCCAGCAGCCAACTTCTAGTGGGAGATACGCAGTATTTT. It codes for CASSQLLVGDTQYF.

V gene TRBV25-1 combines with J gene TRBJ1-1; 8 bases map to TRBD1. Germline lookup yields CDR1 MGHDK and CDR2 SYGVNS. This CDR3 has 13 amino acids. Trimming at V came to 3 bases and at J to 6 bases, leaving 3 bases not matched to a gene. The CDR3 region is CASSDLTGAEAFF. DNA of the CDR3: TGTGCCAGCAGTGACCTGACAGGGGCTGAAGCTTTCTTT.

For the CDR3, the DNA is TGTGCCTGGAGTGCGGGACTAGCGGGACACGGTTTTTACGAGCAGTACTTC. As protein: CAWSAGLAGHGFYEQYF. The chain carries TRBV30 and TRBJ2-7; 13 bases match TRBD2. The V segment lost 1 base and the J segment 4 bases; nucleotides outside the gene matches: 10. The V gene's germline CDR1 is GTSNPN and CDR2 SVGIG (reference sequence). The CDR3 contains 17 residues.

This clone was counted a single time. The V call is TRBV6-5, the J call TRBJ1-4; TRBD1 might be the D (6 bases). V shed 6 bases and J shed 5 bases, with 13 bases lying between them. CDR1 is MNHEY, CDR2 SVGAGI, per germline. CDR3 length: 14 amino acids. The CDR3 DNA follows: TGTGCCAGCAGGACGGGGAGGGGGAATGAAAAACTGTTTTTT. Amino acid sequence: CASRTGRGNEKLFF.

V usage is TRBV6-4 and J usage is TRBJ2-2, with TRBD1 matching 7 bases. Unmatched junction bases numbered 7, after V lost 2 bases and J lost 4 bases. The CDR3 runs to 16 residues. The germline V gene has CDR1 MRHNA and CDR2 SNTAGT. CDR3 nucleotides: TGTGCCAGCAGTGACCCCAGGGGGACAGCCACCGGGGAGCTGTTTTTT. Its translation: CASSDPRGTATGELFF.

This clone was seen a few times. This CDR3 is also generated by other DNA sequences in the sample. The chain employs TRBV11-3 and TRBJ1-3, with TRBD1 identical over 8 bases. The CDR3 spans 15 residues. The V gene end was trimmed by 5 bases and the J gene end by 0 bases; junction bases not matched to a gene: 3. In germline, CDR1 is SGHNT, CDR2 YENEEA. The CDR3 DNA reads TGTGCCAGCAGCCCCGGACAGGGCTCTGGAAACACCATATATTTT. It is translated as CASSPGQGSGNTIYF.

The table lists this clone with a few counts. The gene calls are TRBV4-3 and TRBJ2-1; D is unresolved. The CDR3 length is 17 residues. Germline V gene data show CDR1 as LGHNA and CDR2 as YSLEER. Trimming took off 0 bases at V and 0 bases at J, with 12 bases between the two ends. CDR3 region: CASSQDRGTYSYNEQFF. The CDR3 nucleotides are TGCGCCAGCAGCCAAGATCGAGGAACGTACTCCTACAATGAGCAGTTCTTC.

The V and J genes are TRBV7-2 and TRBJ2-3; 9 bases agree with TRBD2. The J segment lost 0 bases and the V segment lost 7 bases, leaving 8 bases of the junction unmatched. Germline V lookup: CDR1 SGHTA, CDR2 FQGNSA. The CDR3 runs 16 residues. The DNA for the CDR3 is TGTGCCAGCATGGATGGACTAGCGTCTAGCACAGATACGCAGTATTTT. Amino acids: CASMDGLASSTDTQYF.

The chain joins TRBV19 to TRBJ2-3; unclear D gene. With 3 bases removed from V and 2 bases from J, the gap between germline ends came to 9 bases. Germline assignment: CDR1 LNHDA and CDR2 SQIVND (reference sequence). This CDR3 is built from 14 residues. The CDR3 DNA is TGTGCCAGTAGTATTGCTAGTTCCACAGATACGCAGTATTTT. The encoded protein is CASSIASSTDTQYF.